The source of this TCR beta chain is a study of OX40 agonist ivuxolimab in advanced cancers. Study at large: Eligibility rules accepted prior anti-PD-1, anti-PD-L1 or anti-CTLA-4 therapy, and 40% had some. Partial responses were observed in three patients, of whom one had hepatocellular carcinoma and two had cutaneous melanoma. Findings and limits, study-wide: Partial responders dosed at 0.1-3.0 mg/kg displayed clonal expansion ranking among the lowest. Not determined was the antigen specificity of the expanded peripheral T cells.

Profiling relied on immunoSEQ multiplex PCR, and the TCRdb table lists in-frame clones only, not all of them. The sample yields approximately 70,000 clones, around 88% seen once. A remark on this clone: Its cognate antigen is unknown.

Per the germline V gene, CDR1 is SGHNT and CDR2 is YENEEA. V lost 5 bases to trimming and J lost 2 bases; unmatched junction nucleotides: 5. The CDR3 consists of 16 residues. This clonotype was sampled from an adult with an advanced solid tumor such as melanoma, head and neck, liver or kidney cancer. The rearrangement links TRBV11-3 to TRBJ2-3; 12 positions match TRBD1. The sample here was CD4+ or CD8+ T cells sorted from blood, taken in a trial of the OX40 agonist ivuxolimab. The CDR3 DNA reads as TGTGCCAGCAGCCCTCGGGACAGGGGGCCCACAGATACGCAGTATTTT. Protein: CASSPRDRGPTDTQYF.